One and the same sample provided the 8 T cell receptor beta chains below, sequenced in a study of shared clonotypes between healthy human individuals (dated by TCRdb to about 2020). The method behind the library was the immunoSEQ multiplex PCR assay. TCRdb stores this immuneACCESS table with in-frame sequences only. Part of the clones is absent; in the studies checked, under half of the shortfall reflects unresolved V genes, and no reason is known for the rest. This sample comprises 1.5 million to 2.5 million clones, roughly 94% of them detected only once. The ten largest clones represent approximately 1% of the sample. CD8 naive samples were CD45RO-negative cells positively selected for CCR7, giving a CD45RA+CCR7+ population that excluded TemRA cells. Material for sequencing was naive CD8+ T cells sorted from blood. The cell subset or site label here, explained by the study, means: CD45RA+CCR7+. Receptors originate from a young man in good health.

The gene calls are TRBV7-9 and TRBJ1-2; maybe TRBD1 (5 bases). The V gene's germline CDR1 is SEHNR and CDR2 FQNEAQ (reference sequence). Trimming shortened V by 1 base and J by 8 bases, and 14 bases separated the two germline ends. The CDR3 extends over 14 amino acids. DNA for the CDR3: TGTGCCAGCAGCTTAGGGCAGGGAAGGGGCGGCTACACCTTC. Translated, it gives CASSLGQGRGGYTF.

The rearrangement uses TRBV27 and TRBJ2-1; TRBD2 matches at 12 bases. Germline V gene sequence: CDR1 MNHEY, CDR2 SMNVEV (reference sequence). V was pared by 2 bases and J by 8 bases, with 10 bases of the junction left unmatched. The CDR3 runs to 17 residues. Written as DNA, the CDR3 is TGTGCCAGCAGTTTAGCCGGGGTGACTAGCGGGAGCCATGAGCAGTTCTTC. It specifies CASSLAGVTSGSHEQFF.

For this clone: The sample carries other DNA sequences with the same CDR3. This chain joins TRBV27 and TRBJ2-3; D ambiguous. This CDR3 contains 11 residues. Per the germline V gene, CDR1 is MNHEY and CDR2 is SMNVEV (reference sequence). V gave up 6 bases and J gave up 3 bases, with 4 bases separating them. CDR3 coding DNA: TGTGCCAGCAGGCGGACAGATACGCAGTATTTT. Translated: CASRRTDTQYF.

The V gene is TRBV15, the J gene TRBJ2-1, with 8 positions matching TRBD2. The V segment lost 0 bases and the J segment 9 bases; nucleotides outside the gene matches: 4. The CDR3 length is 14 residues. The germline V gene has CDR1 LNHNV and CDR2 YYDKDF (reference sequence). CDR3 residues: CATSRDSGLVEQFF. The DNA for the CDR3 is TGTGCCACCAGCAGAGATTCGGGACTAGTTGAGCAGTTCTTC.

This clone was detected only once. The rearrangement uses TRBV27 and TRBJ2-7; possible D gene TRBD1, 5 bases. The CDR3 totals 13 residues. The germline CDR1 and CDR2 sequences are MNHEY and SMNVEV (reference sequence). V was clipped by 6 bases and J by 2 bases, with 11 bases between them. In nucleotides, the CDR3 is TGTGCCAGCAGGTCAGACAGCCCCTACGAGCAGTACTTC. Translation: CASRSDSPYEQYF.

The CDR3 protein is CASSPGGDLEAFF. DNA for the CDR3: TGCGCCAGCAGCCCGGGGGGCGACCTTGAAGCTTTCTTT. The genes are TRBV5-1 and TRBJ1-1; maybe TRBD1 (6 bases). Trimming removed 4 bases at V and 7 bases at J, with 14 bases between. Per germline, CDR1 SGHRS and CDR2 YFSETQ. The CDR3 covers 13 residues.

The chain employs TRBV5-1 and TRBJ1-4; 9 bases agree with TRBD1. Trimming cost V 5 bases and J 6 bases; bases outside gene matches: 5. CDR3 size: 14 residues. Germline values: CDR1 SGHRS, CDR2 YFSETQ. CDR3 DNA sequence: TGCGCCAGCAGTCCCGGGACAGGGTATGAAAAACTGTTTTTT. This codes for CASSPGTGYEKLFF.

This sequence joins TRBV4-1 and TRBJ1-5; 7 nucleotides line up with TRBD1. Trimming cost V 3 bases and J 7 bases; bases outside gene matches: 9. The CDR3 contains 15 residues. Germline loops: CDR1 MGHRA, CDR2 YSYEKL. The CDR3 protein is CASSHPGQNGQPQHF. As DNA, the CDR3 is TGCGCCAGCAGCCATCCGGGACAGAACGGACAGCCCCAGCATTTT.